Reported below is one TCR beta chain. Its antigen is still unknown. This sample was taken from a study of tumor-infiltrating lymphocytes in glioblastoma multiforme. V dropped 11 bases and J dropped 4 bases, with 18 bases sitting between them. The CDR3 length is 13 residues. Germline CDR1 reads SGHAT; CDR2 reads FQDESV (reference sequence). Multiple V-beta primers and a C-beta primer amplified TCRB from RNA. A single record per CDR3 protein comes from TCRdb applying MiXCR to the multiplex PCR reads. This table has some 10,000 distinct CDR3 sequences, 60% to 70% appearing once. Findings of the study overall: The TCR and somatic mutation analysis included just one glioblastoma patient. Clone frequencies may be distorted by unequal TCR transcripts per cell.

The chain uses TRBV11-1 and TRBJ2-7, with D possibly being TRBD2 (5 bases). Sample: brain tumor tissue. The TCR was taken from a male donor with glioblastoma. CDR3 bases: TGTGCCGACACCCTGGATCAGCGGTACGAGCAGTACTTC. Translated, it gives CADTLDQRYEQYF.